The 27 T cell receptor beta chains presented below share a single source sample, sequenced in a study of cytomegalovirus exposure and HLA in healthy donors. Primers included in the PCR were 60 Vbeta and 13 Jbeta primers. Produced via immunoSEQ multiplex PCR; TCRdb's table is partial and in-frame only. The table shows under 200,000 clones, with approximately 80% occurring only once. The material sequenced was PBMCs. Source of these receptors: a woman under 30 in good health and CMV-seronegative.

This chain connects TRBV7-7 to TRBJ2-1; tentative D call: TRBD2 (5 bases). Germline loops: CDR1 SSHAT, CDR2 FNYEAQ (reference sequence). V lost 1 base and J 2 bases, leaving 9 bases between the germline ends. The CDR3 totals 15 residues. The CDR3 spells CASSLVGETYNEQFF. CDR3 in DNA: TGTGCCAGCAGCTTAGTTGGGGAGACCTACAATGAGCAGTTCTTC.

The chain has TRBV4-1 and TRBJ2-7, with TRBD2 as a possible D gene (6 bases). Germline CDR1 MGHRA, CDR2 YSYEKL. The ends were cut back, 5 bases at V and 8 bases at J, with 13 bases in the middle. This CDR3 has 12 amino acids. The CDR3, as DNA: TGCGCCAGCAGCGGGGACGGGAGCAAGCAGTACTTC. Its translation: CASSGDGSKQYF.

The DNA of the CDR3 is TGCGCCAGCAGCTTGAGTAGTACCTCCCTCGAAGAGACCCAGTACTTC. Amino acid sequence: CASSLSSTSLEETQYF. The rearrangement joins TRBV5-1 to TRBJ2-5; D is unresolved. The V and J ends lost 1 base and 3 bases respectively, with 16 bases between them. CDR3 length equals 16 residues. Looked up from germline, CDR1 is SGHRS and CDR2 is YFSETQ.

The CDR3 DNA sequence: TGTGCCACCCAAGAATGGAGCAACTGGGGGGGGAATGAGCAGTTCTTC. It encodes CATQEWSNWGGNEQFF. The V and J genes are TRBV14 and TRBJ2-1; 7 nucleotides align to TRBD2. Germline CDR1 SGHDN, CDR2 FVKESK. The CDR3 is made up of 16 amino acids. J was trimmed by 7 bases and V by 10 bases; bases with no gene match: 19.

The genes are TRBV15 and TRBJ1-1; TRBD1 might be the D (5 bases). Germline CDR1 and CDR2: LNHNV and YYDKDF (reference sequence). This CDR3 contains 17 residues. V lost 2 bases, J lost 1 base, and 17 bases lay in between. Written as DNA, the CDR3 is TGTGCCACCAGCAGAATCCTTGGGGAGGGGACGAACACTGAAGCTTTCTTT. It yields the protein CATSRILGEGTNTEAFF.

The chain has TRBV28 and TRBJ2-7; 8 nucleotides match TRBD1. CDR1 is MDHEN and CDR2 is SYDVKM in the germline V gene. The CDR3 spans 16 residues. J lost 0 bases, V lost 3 bases, and 7 bases had no gene match. CDR3 amino acids: CASSFNRDRYSYEQYF. In DNA form, the CDR3 reads TGTGCCAGCAGTTTTAATCGGGACAGGTACTCCTACGAGCAGTACTTC.

The CDR3 nucleotides read TGTGCCATCTCTAAAGGGGCAGGGGCGAACACCGGGGAGCTGTTTTTT. It encodes CAISKGAGANTGELFF. V gene TRBV10-3 combines with J gene TRBJ2-2; D perhaps matches TRBD1 (6 bases). CDR1 and CDR2 from the germline V gene are ENHRY and SYGVKD. The V end lost 8 bases, the J end lost 0 bases, and 16 bases lay between the germline ends. This CDR3 has 16 amino acids.

This chain joins TRBV28 and TRBJ2-5; 7 nucleotides align to TRBD2. Germline V gene sequence: CDR1 MDHEN, CDR2 SYDVKM. After removal of 6 bases from V and 1 base from J, the junction contained 8 bases not matched to a gene. The CDR3 loop spans 15 amino acids. Here the CDR3 DNA reads TGTGCCAGCAGCTACATGACTAGCAGCCAAGAGACCCAGTACTTC. Translation gives CASSYMTSSQETQYF.

V and J are TRBV4-1 and TRBJ2-1; tentatively, D is TRBD2 (5 bases). Germline V CDR1 and CDR2: MGHRA, YSYEKL. The CDR3 consists of 15 residues. V lost 1 base, J lost 4 bases, and 11 bases lay in between. The CDR3 DNA reads TGCGCCAGCAGCCAAGTTCAGCGGCAATACAATGAGCAGTTCTTC. Its protein product is CASSQVQRQYNEQFF.

The chain couples TRBV7-2 to TRBJ2-2; 9 nucleotides match TRBD2. The CDR3 sequence is 16 residues long. Germline CDR1 and CDR2: SGHTA and FQGNSA. J lost 1 base, V lost 5 bases, and 5 bases had no gene match. This chain's CDR3 is CASSKRAGGNTGELFF. The CDR3 DNA reads TGTGCCAGCAGCAAGAGAGCGGGAGGGAACACCGGGGAGCTGTTTTTT. Full variable domain (outside the CDR3, taken from reference TRBV7-2 and TRBJ2-2): GAGVSQSPSNKVTEKGKDVELRCDPISGHTALYWYRQSLGQGLEFLIYFQGNSAPDKSGLPSDRFSAERTGGSVSTLTIQRTQQEDSAVYLCASSKRAGGNTGELFFGEGSRLTVL.

The chain employs TRBV6-1 and TRBJ2-5; 10 bases agree with TRBD1. Germline V gives CDR1 MNHNS, CDR2 SASEGT. Trimming at V came to 5 bases and at J to 5 bases, leaving 5 bases not matched to a gene. The CDR3 runs 14 residues. The CDR3 region has the DNA TGTGCCAGCAGTTCCGGGACAGGGGTCGAGACCCAGTACTTC. It codes for CASSSGTGVETQYF.

This clone was picked up one time. This chain connects TRBV28 to TRBJ1-5; D is unresolved. Trimming stripped 4 bases from V and 2 bases from J, with 9 bases between. This CDR3 has 14 amino acids. The V gene's germline CDR1 is MDHEN and CDR2 SYDVKM. The CDR3 spells CASSSEEGNQPQHF. In DNA form, the CDR3 reads TGTGCCAGCAGTTCGGAGGAGGGCAATCAGCCCCAGCATTTT.

The gene calls are TRBV27 and TRBJ2-5, with 7 bases lining up with TRBD1. TRBJ2-7 matches the DNA end more closely, so the J call is doubtful. Per germline, CDR1 MNHEY and CDR2 SMNVEV (reference sequence). The CDR3 is made up of 14 amino acids. The CDR3 spells CASRAGTDDYEQYF. The CDR3 DNA sequence: TGTGCCAGCAGGGCCGGGACAGATGACTACGAGCAGTACTTC.

The chain's CDR3 is CASSPVAGGRRNEQFF. The CDR3 DNA reads as TGTGCCAGCAGCCCCGTGGCGGGAGGGCGACGAAATGAGCAGTTCTTC. The chain joins TRBV11-2 to TRBJ2-1; 9 bases are shared with TRBD2. Germline V lookup: CDR1 SGHAT, CDR2 FQNNGV. CDR3 length equals 16 residues. After removal of 5 bases from V and 7 bases from J, the junction contained 12 bases not matched to a gene.

V gene TRBV11-2 combines with J gene TRBJ2-2; 8 bases agree with TRBD1. V shed 7 bases, J shed 5 bases, and the junction held 18 bases outside the gene matches. Germline CDR1 and CDR2: SGHAT and FQNNGV. The CDR3 runs 18 residues. CDR3 protein: CASNLEADRGLVTGELFF. The CDR3 DNA follows: TGTGCCAGCAACCTAGAAGCCGACAGGGGATTAGTTACCGGGGAGCTGTTTTTT.

This chain joins TRBV28 and TRBJ2-3; perhaps TRBD2 as D (5 bases). CDR1 MDHEN and CDR2 SYDVKM come from the germline V gene. The CDR3 has 14 residues. V dropped 3 bases and J dropped 2 bases, with 9 bases sitting between them. Here the CDR3 reads CASSLGGFTDTQYF. CDR3 bases: TGTGCCAGCAGTTTGGGCGGGTTCACAGATACGCAGTATTTT. The full variable domain, with the rest looked up from reference TRBV28 and TRBJ2-3, is DVKVTQSSRYLVKRTGEKVFLECVQDMDHENMFWYRQDPGLGLRLIYFSYDVKMKEKGDIPEGYSVSREKKERFSLILESASTNQTSMYLCASSLGGFTDTQYFGPGTRLTVL.

The chain couples TRBV27 to TRBJ2-1; 9 nucleotides align to TRBD2. CDR3 length: 17 amino acids. V shed 2 bases, J shed 5 bases, and the junction held 10 bases outside the gene matches. Looked up from germline, CDR1 is MNHEY and CDR2 is SMNVEV (reference sequence). CDR3 coding DNA: TGTGCCAGCAGTTTACTCCCCGGACTAGCGATTAACAATGAGCAGTTCTTC. Protein: CASSLLPGLAINNEQFF.

This rearrangement joins TRBV19 to TRBJ2-5, with a possible D match to TRBD2 (5 bases). Trimming removed 3 bases at V and 1 base at J, with 6 bases between. The CDR3 loop spans 13 amino acids. Germline assignment: CDR1 LNHDA and CDR2 SQIVND (reference sequence). The CDR3 here is CASSIGLQETQYF. The CDR3, as DNA: TGTGCCAGTAGTATCGGACTCCAAGAGACCCAGTACTTC.

The rearrangement joins TRBV18 to TRBJ1-2, with TRBD1 matching over 8 bases. Germline V CDR1 and CDR2: KGHSH, LQKENI. This CDR3 region has 13 residues. V was pared by 8 bases and J by 4 bases, with 6 bases of the junction left unmatched. The CDR3 sequence is CASAGQGSYGYTF. In DNA form, the CDR3 reads TGTGCCAGCGCCGGACAGGGATCCTATGGCTACACCTTC.

This clone has only one observation. The V call is TRBV9, the J call TRBJ1-2; D might be TRBD1 (5 bases). In germline, CDR1 is SGDLS, CDR2 YYNGEE. V was pared by 0 bases and J by 6 bases, with 12 bases between. The CDR3 totals 14 residues. This CDR3 reads CASSVGTGWDGYTF. CDR3 coding DNA: TGTGCCAGCAGCGTAGGTACAGGATGGGATGGCTACACCTTC.

The chain uses TRBV13 and TRBJ2-1, with 7 bases aligning to TRBD2. The CDR3 length is 14 residues. After removal of 6 bases from V and 5 bases from J, the junction contained 7 bases not matched to a gene. Looked up from germline, CDR1 is PRHDT and CDR2 is FYEKMQ (reference sequence). This CDR3 is CASSPGLYNNEQFF. The CDR3 DNA reads TGTGCCAGCAGTCCGGGACTATATAACAATGAGCAGTTCTTC.

V and J are TRBV13 and TRBJ1-4, with D maybe TRBD1 (6 bases). V gave up 9 bases and J gave up 2 bases, with 13 bases separating them. This CDR3 is built from 14 residues. CDR1 is PRHDT and CDR2 is FYEKMQ in the germline V gene (reference sequence). DNA for the CDR3: TGTGCCAGTCGTAAACAGGGTACTAATGAAAAACTGTTTTTT. As protein: CASRKQGTNEKLFF.

V and J are TRBV7-9 and TRBJ1-2; D gene ambiguous. Germline V gene data show CDR1 as SEHNR and CDR2 as FQNEAQ (reference sequence). V was cut by 1 base and J by 3 bases, with 15 bases left in between. CDR3 size: 16 residues. Written as DNA, the CDR3 is TGTGCCAGCAGCTTAGTTCGGGTGGGTACGGACTATGGCTACACCTTC. This gives the protein CASSLVRVGTDYGYTF. The full variable domain, completed using reference TRBV7-9 and TRBJ1-2, is DTGVSQNPRHKITKRGQNVTFRCDPISEHNRLYWYRQTLGQGPEFLTYFQNEAQLEKSRLLSDRFSAERPKGSFSTLEIQRTEQGDSAMYLCASSLVRVGTDYGYTFGSGTRLTVV.

In its sample, this clone was seen once. The V and J genes are TRBV6-5 and TRBJ1-4; tentative D call: TRBD1 (5 bases). The V end was cut by 8 bases, the J end by 8 bases, with 21 bases between. The V gene's germline CDR1 is MNHEY and CDR2 SVGAGI. The CDR3 is 15 residues long. CDR3 sequence reads: CASRGGGGVREKLFF. In nucleotides, the CDR3 is TGTGCCAGCCGGGGGGGAGGAGGGGTACGGGAAAAACTGTTTTTT.

This chain uses TRBV6-5 with TRBJ2-1; D remains unclear. This CDR3 comprises 14 residues. Germline loops: CDR1 MNHEY, CDR2 SVGAGI. The V end lost 2 bases, the J end lost 2 bases, and 7 bases lay between the germline ends. The CDR3 loop is CASSYGGTYNEQFF. CDR3 bases: TGTGCCAGCAGTTACGGCGGAACCTACAATGAGCAGTTCTTC.

This chain connects TRBV25-1 to TRBJ1-2; D may be TRBD1 (5 bases). Deletions cut 3 bases from V and 5 bases from J, with 16 bases between. The CDR3 loop spans 15 amino acids. Per germline, CDR1 MGHDK and CDR2 SYGVNS. In DNA form, the CDR3 reads TGTGCCAGCAGTGACGCTAAAGACAGCTATTATGGCTACACCTTC. Its translation: CASSDAKDSYYGYTF.

This clone was counted between two and nine times. V gene TRBV19 combines with J gene TRBJ2-3; 7 bases align to TRBD2. The V gene end was trimmed by 3 bases and the J gene end by 1 base; junction bases not matched to a gene: 4. This CDR3 is built from 15 residues. The germline V gene has CDR1 LNHDA and CDR2 SQIVND (reference sequence). The CDR3 coding sequence is TGTGCCAGTAGTATCGATCTAGCGGGCACAGATACGCAGTATTTT. Its translation: CASSIDLAGTDTQYF.